The source of this T cell receptor beta chain is a study of blood T cell repertoires in COVID-19. Looking at the study overall: The United States, Italy and Spain were the sources of the acute and convalescent COVID-19 samples. In each case, the material was cDNA or gDNA derived from T cells, B-cell-depleted T cells, or PBMCs.

Germline V gene data show CDR1 as LGHDT and CDR2 as YNNKEL (reference sequence). With 0 bases removed from V and 6 bases from J, the gap between germline ends came to 13 bases. The CDR3 consists of 15 residues. Per the original data handling: Using reference gene primer amplification, nucleated cell counts were estimated. Sequencing was performed with immunoSEQ multiplex PCR; in TCRdb, only in-frame clones are kept and a portion is missing. V and J calls and clone size follow that table, whereas D and trimming were derived from the DNA. The sample yields approximately 150,000 clones, around 86% seen once.

Source material: peripheral blood. This clonotype was obtained from a man aged 45-65 years who had recovered from COVID-19. The chain carries TRBV3-1 (or the pseudogene TRBV3-2) and TRBJ2-3; D perhaps matches TRBD2 (6 bases). The CDR3 nucleotides read TGTGCCAGCAGCCAAGATTTGGTGACTAGTGATACGCAGTATTTT. Its translation: CASSQDLVTSDTQYF.